The 32 T cell receptor beta chains given below trace back to one sample, sequenced in a study of tumor and adjacent non-tumor tissue in lung cancer. No cell sorting was done before RNA was extracted from the tissue. This non-tumor lung sample came from over 3 cm beyond the tumor edge. A modified ARM-PCR protocol with three rounds of nested PCR amplified TCRbeta. TCRdb fed the multiplex PCR reads into MiXCR, producing one record per CDR3 protein. The data hold 44,000 or so distinct CDR3 sequences, with less than 70% observed a single time. The sample was distant non-tumor lung tissue. All receptors derive from a middle-aged woman with non-small cell lung cancer.

This clonotype was recorded a few times. A much larger clone differs by one base, so this may be a read error. The chain links TRBV6-5 to TRBJ2-2; D is perhaps TRBD2 (5 bases). This CDR3 contains 11 residues. V lost 11 bases, J lost 7 bases, and 11 bases lay in between. From germline, CDR1 is MNHEY and CDR2 SVGAGI. In DNA, the CDR3 is TGTGCCGGCCGGAGGAACGGGGAGCTGTTTTTT. This translates into CAGRRNGELFF.

Comment on this clonotype: Because the CDR3 is missing its conserved closing phenylalanine or tryptophan, this is likely a read error. The genes are TRBV5-6 and TRBJ2-7; D is perhaps TRBD1 or TRBD2 (5 bases each). Germline V gene data show CDR1 as SGHDT and CDR2 as YYEEEE. The CDR3 is 16 amino acids. The CDR3 DNA sequence: TGTGCCAGCAGCTTGATGGGGGTCCAACGAGTATACGGGCAGTACTCC. Its protein product is CASSLMGVQRVYGQYS.

In the case of this clonotype: Its ends do not fully match the called genes, so a read error is possible. The chain is built from TRBV7-3 and TRBJ1-2, with D hard to call. This CDR3 has 15 amino acids. Germline CDR1 is SGHTA and CDR2 is FQGTGA. The CDR3 here is CACSLGPTIVDGYTF. CDR3 coding DNA: TGTGCCTGCAGCTTAGGGCCTACGATTGTGGATGGCTACACCTTC.

The genes are TRBV11-2 and TRBJ2-1, with 12 bases lining up with TRBD2. Germline CDR1 and CDR2: SGHAT and FQNNGV. The CDR3 covers 14 residues. The CDR3 protein is CVCSWTSGNNEQFF. For the CDR3, the DNA is TGTGTCTGCAGCTGGACTAGCGGGAACAATGAGCAGTTCTTC.

With respect to this clonotype: It may be a read error: a sequence one base away is much more abundant. This chain connects TRBV28 to TRBJ2-7; TRBD1 matches 9 bases. V dropped 3 bases and J dropped 4; count of bases not matched to a gene: 10. Germline values: CDR1 MDHEN, CDR2 SYDVKM. This CDR3 comprises 16 residues. This CDR3 reads CASSFRTQDRGYEQYF. The CDR3 bases are TGTGCCAGCAGTTTCCGAACCCAGGACAGGGGATACGAGCAGTACTTC.

Many counts were recorded for this clonotype. The V and J genes are TRBV28 and TRBJ2-3, with D unresolved. CDR1 is MDHEN, CDR2 SYDVKM, per germline. Trimming stripped 10 bases from V and 1 base from J, with 15 bases between. This CDR3 has 14 residues. In nucleotides, the CDR3 is TGTGCCACCAAATGGGTTCAGGGCACAGATACGCAGTATTTT. Protein product: CATKWVQGTDTQYF.

This clonotype was found many times. This rearrangement joins TRBV12-3 or TRBV12-4 to TRBJ1-4, with 7 bases that match TRBD1. The ends lost 3 bases at V and 0 bases at J; junction bases unmatched: 16. This CDR3 comprises 20 residues. The CDR3 loop reads CASSFWRDGTVLSTNEKLFF. The CDR3 region has the DNA TGTGCCAGCAGTTTCTGGCGCGACGGGACAGTTTTATCAACTAATGAAAAACTGTTTTTT.

The table lists this clonotype with a count of one. The junction shows a germline mismatch at one end, possibly a read error. This chain links TRBV29-1 with TRBJ1-1; D not resolved. The CDR3 runs 12 residues. CDR1 is SQVTM, CDR2 ANQGSEA, per germline. The DNA of the CDR3 is TGCAGCGTTCAGGCAAGGTTCACTGATGCTTTCTTT. Encoded protein: CSVQARFTDAFF.

The chain is built from TRBV7-8 and TRBJ2-7; no clear D. CDR3 length: 14 amino acids. Germline CDR1 SGHVS, CDR2 FQNEAQ. Trimming took 5 bases from V and 10 from J, leaving 21 bases between them. This CDR3 reads CASSLSEFSYHQYF. The CDR3 nucleotides are TGTGCCAGCAGCCTGTCGGAGTTCTCCTACCATCAGTACTTC.

Worth noting for this clonotype: It may be a read error: a sequence one base away is much more abundant. The V gene is TRBV28, the J gene TRBJ1-2, with 7 bases matching TRBD1. V lost 3 bases and J lost 7; bases outside the gene matches: 14. Per the germline V gene, CDR1 is MDHEN and CDR2 is SYDVKM. The CDR3 length is 16 residues. Here the CDR3 reads CASSFSARVQGRGYTF. The CDR3 nucleotides are TGTGCCAGCAGTTTCTCCGCCCGGGTACAGGGGCGTGGCTACACCTTC.

With regard to this clonotype: The conserved phenylalanine or tryptophan is not found at the CDR3 terminus, so this likely reflects a read error. The rearrangement joins TRBV12-3 or TRBV12-4 to TRBJ2-2; D not resolved. The V end lost 6 bases, the J end lost 1 base, and 15 bases lay between the germline ends. This CDR3 comprises 16 residues. The CDR3 sequence is CASSPRKVGNTGELFC. CDR3 nucleotides: TGTGCCAGCAGCCCGCGCAAGGTCGGGAACACCGGGGAGCTGTTTTGT.

This clonotype rates as medium-sized. The chain employs TRBV11-2 and TRBJ2-1, with D possibly TRBD2 on 6 matching bases. The CDR3 has 15 residues. V shed 6 bases and J shed 3 bases, with 15 bases lying between them. Per germline, CDR1 SGHAT and CDR2 FQNNGV. CDR3 in amino acids: CASRQTGDFYNEQFF. The CDR3 DNA follows: TGTGCCAGCAGACAAACGGGGGACTTCTACAATGAGCAGTTCTTC.

This clonotype was picked up many times. The chain recombines TRBV7-9 with TRBJ2-1; the D gene is possibly TRBD1 (5 bases). V was clipped by 5 bases and J by 6 bases, with 14 bases between them. The CDR3 contains 14 residues. The germline V gene encodes CDR1 SEHNR and CDR2 FQNEAQ (reference sequence). As DNA, the CDR3 is TGTGCCAGCAGCCTCGGACATTCCGGCAATGAGCAGTTCTTC. Translation: CASSLGHSGNEQFF.

J is TRBJ2-1 and V is TRBV6-1; D is uncertain. With 5 bases removed from V and 15 bases from J, the gap between germline ends came to 29 bases. Germline values: CDR1 MNHNS, CDR2 SASEGT. The CDR3 is 16 amino acids. For the CDR3, the DNA is TGTGCCAGCAGTCCCTCCCCGAGGTTGGAATCCGGTGAGATGTTCTTC. Translated: CASSPSPRLESGEMFF.

About this clonotype itself: One end of the junction varies from germline; a read error may be responsible. The rearrangement links TRBV10-2 to TRBJ2-2; weak D call: TRBD2 (5 bases). Germline V lookup: CDR1 WSHSY, CDR2 SAAADI. The CDR3 runs 11 residues. The CDR3: CASSHNGKLFF. DNA of the CDR3: TGCGCCAGTAGCCACAACGGGAAGCTGTTTTTT.

This clonotype has ten or more counts. This rearrangement joins TRBV7-9 to TRBJ2-7; D is possibly TRBD1 (6 bases). This CDR3 comprises 12 residues. V lost 5 bases to trimming and J lost 6 bases, with 11 bases between them. CDR1 SEHNR and CDR2 FQNEAQ come from the germline V gene (reference sequence). CDR3 bases: TGTGCCAGCAGCCCCACAGGGACCGAGCAGTACTTC. Translated, it gives CASSPTGTEQYF.

The sample holds one count of this clonotype. A much larger clone differs by one base, so this may be a read error. The CDR3 end shows no conserved phenylalanine or tryptophan, and so a read error is likely. The V and J genes are TRBV7-9 and TRBJ1-1; D is ambiguous. Germline values: CDR1 SEHNR, CDR2 FQNEAQ (reference sequence). This CDR3 is 11 amino acids long. The V and J ends lost 5 bases and 10 bases respectively, with 11 bases between them. For the CDR3, the DNA is TGTGCCAGCAGCGCGGGCCCGGGAGCTTTCATT. Amino acid sequence: CASSAGPGAFI.

As for this clonotype: The germline gene is not matched at one end of the junction; a read error may be the cause. The CDR3 reads CASSQDQAGTGTQYF. Here the CDR3 DNA reads TGCGCTAGCAGCCAAGATCAGGCAGGCACAGGTACGCAGTATTTT. The genes are TRBV4-1 and TRBJ2-3; D possibly corresponds to TRBD1 (5 bases). The germline gives CDR1 MGHRA, CDR2 YSYEKL. CDR3 length: 15 amino acids.

Ten or more counts support this clonotype. The CDR3 sequence: CASKQGTSDTQYF. The CDR3, as DNA: TGTGCCAGTAAACAGGGGACATCAGATACGCAGTATTTT. The chain employs TRBV12-3 or TRBV12-4 and TRBJ2-3, with 7 positions matching TRBD1. Trimming removed 9 bases from V and 4 bases from J; junction bases left unmatched: 7. There are 13 residues in the CDR3.

On this clonotype: A clone one base away is much larger, so this may be a read error. V gene TRBV20-1 combines with J gene TRBJ1-4; the D is unclear. The V gene's germline CDR1 is DFQATT and CDR2 SNEGSKA (reference sequence). The CDR3 has 14 amino acids. The CDR3 is CSARVGLTNEKPFF. The CDR3 nucleotides read TGCAGTGCTAGAGTAGGGCTAACTAATGAAAAACCGTTTTTT.

This clonotype has at least ten counts. The rearrangement links TRBV4-1 to TRBJ2-4; TRBD1 might be the D (5 bases). Trimming stripped 5 bases from V and 12 bases from J, with 17 bases between. Germline CDR1 and CDR2: MGHRA and YSYEKL. The CDR3 loop spans 13 amino acids. The CDR3: CASSSDPQGGQYF. As DNA, the CDR3 is TGCGCCAGCAGCTCCGACCCTCAGGGCGGTCAGTACTTC.

A word on this clonotype: In this CDR3 the conserved last residue, phenylalanine or tryptophan, is missing, so a read error is likely. This sequence joins TRBV6-5 and TRBJ1-1; the D gene is possibly TRBD1 (5 bases). This CDR3 has 16 residues. Per germline, CDR1 MNHEY and CDR2 SVGAGI. The CDR3 here is CASSYSRRWGNAEAFI. The DNA of the CDR3 is TGTGCCAGCAGTTACTCGCGACGGTGGGGGAACGCTGAAGCTTTCATT.

About this clonotype itself: Its ends do not fully match the called genes, so a read error is possible. The chain carries TRBV6-6 and TRBJ2-1; the D gene is possibly TRBD2 (5 bases). Germline CDR1 reads MNHNY; CDR2 reads SVGAGI (reference sequence). This CDR3 comprises 13 residues. The CDR3 protein is CANNPQRSNEQFF. In DNA form, the CDR3 reads TGTGCCAACAACCCCCAGCGGAGCAATGAGCAATTCTTC.

This clonotype was picked up many times. The chain combines TRBV20-1 with TRBJ2-7; D possibly corresponds to TRBD2 (6 bases). The CDR3 extends over 13 amino acids. Germline CDR1 and CDR2: DFQATT and SNEGSKA (reference sequence). As DNA, the CDR3 is TGCAGCCCGGTGGGGGAGGACACCTACGAGCAGTACTTC. It encodes CSPVGEDTYEQYF.

This clonotype was recorded at least ten times. This sequence joins TRBV6-6 and TRBJ2-3; a weak D match, TRBD2 (7 bases). Germline V lookup: CDR1 MNHNY, CDR2 SVGAGI (reference sequence). CDR3 length equals 15 residues. V lost 5 bases and J 3 bases, leaving 15 bases between the germline ends. The CDR3 nucleotides read TGTGCCAGCAGTCCACGGGGGGCCGCTACAGATACGCAGTATTTT. Its translation: CASSPRGAATDTQYF.

The V gene is TRBV14, the J gene TRBJ2-1, with 7 bases identical to TRBD1. Germline V gene lookup returns CDR1 SGHDN and CDR2 FVKESK. Losses at the gene ends were 4 bases for V and 7 bases for J; bases not matched to a gene: 16. The CDR3 contains 17 residues. CDR3 nucleotide sequence: TGTGCCAGCAGCCGCCAGGTCCGGGACAGCCCTAAAAATGAGCAGTTCTTC. This gives the protein CASSRQVRDSPKNEQFF. Looking up the rest from reference TRBV14 and TRBJ2-1 gives the full variable domain: EAGVTQFPSHSVIEKGQTVTLRCDPISGHDNLYWYRRVMGKEIKFLLHFVKESKQDESGMPNNRFLAERTGGTYSTLKVQPAELEDSGVYFCASSRQVRDSPKNEQFFGPGTRLTVL.

This clonotype was counted between two and nine times. The conserved closing phenylalanine or tryptophan is absent in this CDR3, likely reflecting a read error. V gene TRBV29-1 combines with J gene TRBJ2-1; the match to TRBD1 covers 12 bases. The germline V gene encodes CDR1 SQVTM and CDR2 ANQGSEA. This CDR3 region has 14 residues. The CDR3 is CSVARGTGGNKQFI. CDR3 nucleotide sequence: TGCAGCGTTGCCCGCGGGACAGGGGGCAATAAGCAGTTCATC.

This clonotype was recorded a few times. The J gene is TRBJ2-5, the V gene TRBV15, with D maybe TRBD2 (5 bases). The CDR3 has 14 residues. Germline V CDR1 and CDR2: LNHNV, YYDKDF (reference sequence). V lost 0 bases and J lost 5, with 10 bases in between. This CDR3 is CATSRDAGVETQYF. In nucleotides, the CDR3 is TGTGCCACCAGCAGAGATGCGGGCGTGGAGACCCAGTACTTC.

This clonotype was counted at least ten times. The J gene is TRBJ2-2, the V gene TRBV10-2, with TRBD2 matching over 7 bases. Germline CDR1 WSHSY, CDR2 SAAADI. Trimming cost V 5 bases and J 4 bases; bases outside gene matches: 7. The CDR3 is 15 amino acids. In nucleotides, the CDR3 is TGCGCCAGCAGTTCAAGCGGGATCGGCACCGGGGAGCTGTTTTTT. This codes for CASSSSGIGTGELFF.

Points on this clonotype: This may stem from a read error, because a much larger clone lies one nucleotide away. The chain is built from TRBV5-1 and TRBJ2-1, with D maybe TRBD2 (7 bases). The germline gives CDR1 SGHRS, CDR2 YFSETQ. This CDR3 region has 17 residues. The CDR3 region is CANSLGMGGLLDNEQFF. The CDR3 DNA reads TGCGCCAACAGCTTGGGAATGGGGGGGCTTTTGGACAATGAGCAGTTCTTC.

This clonotype was found once. The V call is TRBV6-5, the J call TRBJ1-6; D perhaps matches TRBD1 (5 bases). There are 16 residues in the CDR3. CDR1 is MNHEY, CDR2 SVGAGI, per germline. V was clipped by 4 bases and J by 16 bases, with 26 bases between them. The DNA for the CDR3 is TGTGCCAGCAGTTTCGGACGGGACCGGGATAATTCAACTCTCCACTTT. Residues: CASSFGRDRDNSTLHF.

By its share, this clonotype is medium-sized. V gene TRBV4-1 combines with J gene TRBJ2-1, with D hard to call. The CDR3 covers 16 residues. Trimming removed 0 bases at V and 6 bases at J, with 15 bases between. The germline V gene has CDR1 MGHRA and CDR2 YSYEKL. CDR3 DNA sequence: TGCGCCAGCAGCCAAGATCTGGGTTTAGGAGTCAATGAGCAGTTCTTC. Residues: CASSQDLGLGVNEQFF.